These 31 T cell receptor beta chains share one sample of origin, sequenced in a study of blood T cell repertoires in COVID-19. This table comes from immunoSEQ multiplex PCR, and its TCRdb copy is limited to in-frame clones, with some not included. The sample has around 420,000 clones, approximately 86% seen once. The source material was PBMCs or T cells enriched from blood (not recorded which). These receptors came from a woman aged 40 to 55 with acute COVID-19.

The chain is built from TRBV3-1 (or the pseudogene TRBV3-2) and TRBJ2-5, with 8 bases fitting TRBD1. The germline CDR1 and CDR2 sequences are LGHDT and YNNKEL (reference sequence). V trimming: 5 bases; J trimming: 7 bases; junction bases outside the gene matches: 6. The CDR3 covers 13 residues. CDR3 protein: CASSSDRGWTQYF. DNA of the CDR3: TGTGCCAGCAGCTCCGACAGGGGTTGGACCCAGTACTTC.

There are a few counts of this clone. The rearrangement uses TRBV30 and TRBJ2-1; D call uncertain. This CDR3 comprises 15 residues. CDR1 GTSNPN and CDR2 SVGIG come from the germline V gene (reference sequence). The V and J ends lost 0 bases and 5 bases respectively, with 14 bases between them. The CDR3 reads CAWSVRGALNNEQFF. CDR3 DNA sequence: TGTGCCTGGAGTGTACGAGGAGCCCTCAACAATGAGCAGTTCTTC. The whole variable domain, remainder taken from reference TRBV30 and TRBJ2-1, is SQTIHQWPATLVQPVGSPLSLECTVEGTSNPNLYWYRQAAGRGLQLLFYSVGIGQISSEVPQNLSASRPQDRQFILSSKKLLLSDSGFYLCAWSVRGALNNEQFFGPGTRLTVL.

This clone was detected only a few times. The CDR3 DNA sequence: TGTGCCAGCAGCGTTGGACAGTCCTATGGCTACACCTTC. It specifies CASSVGQSYGYTF. The genes are TRBV11-2 and TRBJ1-2, with D possibly TRBD1 on 6 matching bases. The germline V gene has CDR1 SGHAT and CDR2 FQNNGV. The V gene lost 5 bases and the J gene lost 4 bases, with 11 bases spanning the gap. The CDR3 is 13 residues long.

V and J are TRBV18 and TRBJ1-2, with no clear D. Trimming left V 2 bases short and J 5 bases short, with 18 bases between. The CDR3 loop spans 16 amino acids. Germline loops: CDR1 KGHSH, CDR2 LQKENI. CDR3: CASSPGSTTPSYGYTF. In nucleotides, the CDR3 is TGTGCCAGCTCACCAGGGAGTACTACCCCGAGTTATGGCTACACCTTC.

The CDR3 nucleotides are TGCGCCAGCAGCAGGGGACAGGTGAACACTGAAGCTTTCTTT. This codes for CASSRGQVNTEAFF. The rearrangement joins TRBV5-1 to TRBJ1-1; TRBD1 matches at 8 bases. The germline V gene has CDR1 SGHRS and CDR2 YFSETQ. The CDR3 extends over 14 amino acids. Trimming cost V 4 bases and J 0 bases; bases outside gene matches: 2.

Only a few counts were recorded for this clone. This chain joins TRBV19 and TRBJ1-1; the D is unclear. Between the trimmed V and J ends, which lost 6 bases and 3 bases, there was a span of 14 bases. The length of the CDR3 is 14 residues. Germline V lookup: CDR1 LNHDA, CDR2 SQIVND (reference sequence). CDR3 region: CASSRRELDTEAFF. For the CDR3, the DNA is TGTGCCAGTAGCAGGAGGGAGTTGGACACTGAAGCTTTCTTT.

The chain couples TRBV19 to TRBJ1-1; no definite D call. V was shortened by 1 base and J by 0 bases, with 3 bases between the two germline ends. This CDR3 region has 13 residues. CDR1 is LNHDA and CDR2 is SQIVND in the germline V gene (reference sequence). CDR3 DNA sequence: TGTGCCAGTAGTATAGCTCTGAACACTGAAGCTTTCTTT. Amino acids: CASSIALNTEAFF.

V is TRBV3-1 (or the pseudogene TRBV3-2) and J is TRBJ1-3; 9 bases align to TRBD1. Germline assignment: CDR1 LGHDT and CDR2 YNNKEL (reference sequence). With V trimmed by 10 bases and J by 2 bases, 6 bases remained unmatched. CDR3 size: 14 residues. CDR3 DNA: TGTGCCACCGGGGACAGGGCGGCTGGAAACACCATATATTTT. This translates into CATGDRAAGNTIYF.

This clone was detected only a few times. The chain carries TRBV7-2 and TRBJ2-7; 9 bases fit TRBD1. Unmatched junction bases numbered 6, after V lost 5 bases and J lost 4 bases. CDR3 length equals 14 residues. CDR1 and CDR2 (germline): SGHTA, FQGNSA. CDR3 DNA sequence: TGTGCCAGCAGCGTACAGGGGGCGGGTTACGAGCAGTACTTC. Residues: CASSVQGAGYEQYF.

V is TRBV12-5 and J is TRBJ2-3; D is possibly TRBD1 (5 bases). The V gene's germline CDR1 is LGHNT and CDR2 FRNRAP. The CDR3 is 15 amino acids. The V and J ends lost 4 bases and 3 bases respectively, with 14 bases between them. CDR3 sequence (DNA): TGTGCTAGTGGTTCGACGTTTGCAGGGACAGATACGCAGTATTTT. Its translation: CASGSTFAGTDTQYF.

The genes are TRBV10-3 and TRBJ2-1; D may be TRBD1 (6 bases). V dropped 6 bases and J dropped 8 bases, with 8 bases sitting between them. CDR1 is ENHRY, CDR2 SYGVKD, per germline. This CDR3 region has 11 residues. CDR3 protein: CAISRGDEQFF. The CDR3 DNA is TGTGCCATCAGCAGGGGAGATGAGCAGTTCTTC.

The chain couples TRBV30 to TRBJ1-2; no clear D. Germline assignment: CDR1 GTSNPN and CDR2 SVGIG (reference sequence). Trimming took 4 bases from V and 4 from J, leaving 10 bases between them. This CDR3 comprises 12 residues. The CDR3 region is CAWNFGVYGYTF. The CDR3 region has the DNA TGTGCCTGGAATTTCGGGGTCTATGGCTACACCTTC.

This clone was seen more than once but under ten times. The V and J genes are TRBV9 and TRBJ2-7, with 9 nucleotides matching TRBD1. CDR1 and CDR2 (germline): SGDLS, YYNGEE. The CDR3 sequence is 15 residues long. The junction had 6 bases not matched to a gene; V was cut back by 0 bases and J by 5 bases. The CDR3 sequence is CASSVGTGAKNEQYF. Here the CDR3 DNA reads TGTGCCAGCAGCGTAGGGACAGGGGCAAAGAACGAGCAGTACTTC. The full variable domain, rest sourced from reference TRBV9 and TRBJ2-7, is DSGVTQTPKHLITATGQRVTLRCSPRSGDLSVYWYQQSLDQGLQFLIQYYNGEERAKGNILERFSAQQFPDLHSELNLSSLELGDSALYFCASSVGTGAKNEQYFGPGTRLTVT.

The chain employs TRBV27 and TRBJ1-2, with D hard to call. The CDR3 runs 14 residues. V was pared by 5 bases and J by 4 bases, with 14 bases between. Germline V gives CDR1 MNHEY, CDR2 SMNVEV (reference sequence). In DNA form, the CDR3 reads TGTGCCAGCAGTGCCTGGACTGGCTCCTATGGCTACACCTTC. Protein product: CASSAWTGSYGYTF.

V and J are TRBV6-5 and TRBJ1-2; no definite D call. The CDR3 spans 13 residues. V lost 6 bases and J lost 4, with 12 bases in between. Germline lookup yields CDR1 MNHEY and CDR2 SVGAGI. The CDR3 here is CASSLGGSYGYTF. CDR3 nucleotide sequence: TGTGCCAGCAGCCTAGGAGGGTCCTATGGCTACACCTTC.

This clone occurred a few times. The rearrangement joins TRBV7-9 to TRBJ1-6, with TRBD1 identical over 7 bases. The length of the CDR3 is 17 residues. V was pared by 4 bases and J by 6 bases, with 12 bases of the junction left unmatched. The germline CDR1 and CDR2 sequences are SEHNR and FQNEAQ (reference sequence). The CDR3 DNA sequence: TGTGCCAGCAGCTCTCCAAACTCCGGGACAGCTAATTCACCCCTCCACTTT. Translated, it gives CASSSPNSGTANSPLHF.

This chain uses TRBV7-8 with TRBJ2-2, with 7 bases aligning to TRBD1. In germline, CDR1 is SGHVS, CDR2 FQNEAQ. Trimming cost V 4 bases and J 0 bases; bases outside gene matches: 5. The length of the CDR3 is 16 residues. The CDR3, as DNA: TGTGCCAGCAGCTCGTCAGGGGGTACGAACACCGGGGAGCTGTTTTTT. Its translation is CASSSSGGTNTGELFF.

There are a few counts of this clone. The chain carries TRBV11-2 and TRBJ1-2; TRBD1 agrees at 12 bases. After removal of 4 bases from V and 4 bases from J, the junction contained 7 bases not matched to a gene. The CDR3 spans 16 residues. Germline lookup yields CDR1 SGHAT and CDR2 FQNNGV. CDR3 residues: CASSYNGDRGLYGYTF. CDR3 in DNA: TGTGCCAGCAGCTACAACGGGGACAGGGGGCTCTATGGCTACACCTTC.

The chain carries TRBV11-2 and TRBJ1-1; 7 positions agree with TRBD1. The ends lost 5 bases at V and 3 bases at J; junction bases unmatched: 12. The CDR3 totals 16 residues. Germline CDR1 is SGHAT and CDR2 is FQNNGV. The chain's CDR3 is CASSRWLGRGYTEAFF. CDR3 DNA: TGTGCCAGCAGCCGCTGGCTGGGCAGGGGGTACACTGAAGCTTTCTTT.

The chain uses TRBV23-1 and TRBJ2-7; the D gene is possibly TRBD1 (5 bases). Being an ORF, TRBV23-1 has a function that is uncertain. The CDR3 sequence is 15 residues long. Trimming stripped 0 bases from V and 2 bases from J, with 11 bases between. The CDR3 spells CASSQSEGVTYEQYF. In nucleotides, the CDR3 is TGCGCCAGCAGTCAATCGGAAGGGGTTACCTACGAGCAGTACTTC.

Regarding this clone: Distinct nucleotide sequences in the sample also encode this CDR3. The rearrangement uses TRBV5-1 and TRBJ2-1, with 8 bases aligning to TRBD1. V lost 5 bases, J lost 1 base, and 5 bases stayed unmatched. This CDR3 is built from 15 residues. From germline, CDR1 is SGHRS and CDR2 YFSETQ. The CDR3 sequence: CASSQGQGSYNEQFF. CDR3 bases: TGCGCCAGCAGTCAAGGACAGGGTTCCTACAATGAGCAGTTCTTC.

The CDR3 sequence is CASTGTGGAGELFF. CDR3 nucleotides: TGCGCCAGCACCGGGACAGGTGGAGCCGGGGAGCTGTTTTTT. This chain connects TRBV10-2 to TRBJ2-2, with 8 bases that match TRBD1. Germline trimming cut 7 bases from V and 6 bases from J; bases unmatched to any gene: 7. The CDR3 has 14 residues. Looked up from germline, CDR1 is WSHSY and CDR2 is SAAADI.

The chain employs TRBV5-1 and TRBJ2-3; 7 bases fit TRBD2. This CDR3 comprises 17 residues. V trimming: 4 bases; J trimming: 0 bases; junction bases outside the gene matches: 11. Looked up from germline, CDR1 is SGHRS and CDR2 is YFSETQ. This CDR3 reads CASSIRGVLGSTDTQYF. CDR3 coding DNA: TGCGCCAGCAGCATACGGGGGGTCCTCGGAAGCACAGATACGCAGTATTTT.

The gene calls are TRBV7-6 and TRBJ2-5, with TRBD2 as a possible D gene (6 bases). V lost 7 bases and J 2 bases, leaving 17 bases between the germline ends. This CDR3 spans 15 amino acids. Germline V gene data show CDR1 as SGHVS and CDR2 as FNYEAQ. In DNA form, the CDR3 reads TGTGCCAGCACTCCCGCCGGGGGTTGGCAAGAGACCCAGTACTTC. Its translation: CASTPAGGWQETQYF. Complete variable domain (other parts from reference TRBV7-6 and TRBJ2-5): GAGVSQSPRYKVTKRGQDVALRCDPISGHVSLYWYRQALGQGPEFLTYFNYEAQQDKSGLPNDRFSAERPEGSISTLTIQRTEQRDSAMYRCASTPAGGWQETQYFGPGTRLLVL.

About this clone itself: Other DNA variants within this sample encode the same CDR3. The V gene is TRBV3-1 (or the pseudogene TRBV3-2), the J gene TRBJ2-3; D may be TRBD1 (6 bases). Germline V CDR1 and CDR2: LGHDT, YNNKEL (reference sequence). The CDR3 has 13 residues. V was shortened by 2 bases and J by 3 bases, with 6 bases between the two germline ends. The CDR3 nucleotides read TGTGCCAGCAGCCAAAGGGGGACAGATACGCAGTATTTT. Residues: CASSQRGTDTQYF.

This rearrangement joins TRBV6-5 to TRBJ1-6; unclear D gene. Trimming shortened V by 5 bases and J by 0 bases, and 8 bases separated the two germline ends. CDR1 and CDR2 (germline): MNHEY, SVGAGI. The CDR3 sequence is 15 residues long. Here the CDR3 DNA reads TGTGCCAGCAGTATTGGAGACTCCTATAATTCACCCCTCCACTTT. Its translation is CASSIGDSYNSPLHF.

This clone was detected only once. This chain joins TRBV24-1 and TRBJ2-1, with no clear D. The V gene's germline CDR1 is KGHDR and CDR2 SFDVKD. The germline V and J ends were trimmed by 6 bases and 4 bases, with 9 bases remaining between them. The CDR3 sequence is 13 residues long. CDR3 sequence reads: CATSRDTYNEQFF. The CDR3 coding sequence is TGTGCCACCAGTCGAGACACGTACAATGAGCAGTTCTTC.

DNA of the CDR3: TGTGCCAGCAGCTTAGGTCCGGGGAAGAAGCCCCAGCATTTT. It translates to CASSLGPGKKPQHF. V usage is TRBV13 and J usage is TRBJ1-5; D is undetermined. V was clipped by 0 bases and J by 8 bases, with 11 bases between them. The germline CDR1 and CDR2 sequences are PRHDT and FYEKMQ (reference sequence). This CDR3 has 14 residues.

V and J are TRBV4-1 and TRBJ2-5; 7 bases map to TRBD2. CDR1 MGHRA and CDR2 YSYEKL come from the germline V gene. Trimming removed 4 bases from V and 1 base from J; junction bases left unmatched: 6. The length of the CDR3 is 15 residues. The CDR3 spells CASSLVRGTQETQYF. DNA of the CDR3: TGCGCCAGCAGCCTCGTGCGGGGGACCCAAGAGACCCAGTACTTC.

The chain joins TRBV30 to TRBJ1-4, with 7 bases identical to TRBD1. V dropped 5 bases and J dropped 5; count of bases not matched to a gene: 5. The CDR3 is made up of 13 amino acids. CDR1 is GTSNPN, CDR2 SVGIG, per germline (reference sequence). CDR3 sequence (DNA): TGTGCCTGGCAGACACAGGGGAATGAAAAACTGTTTTTT. The encoded protein is CAWQTQGNEKLFF.

The chain uses TRBV5-1 and TRBJ2-1; TRBD1 matches at 9 bases. The J segment lost 2 bases and the V segment lost 7 bases, leaving 7 bases of the junction unmatched. The CDR3 runs to 15 residues. Germline V gives CDR1 SGHRS, CDR2 YFSETQ. The CDR3 DNA is TGCGCCAGCGTCATGGGGACAGGGACCTACAATGAGCAGTTCTTC. Its protein product is CASVMGTGTYNEQFF.